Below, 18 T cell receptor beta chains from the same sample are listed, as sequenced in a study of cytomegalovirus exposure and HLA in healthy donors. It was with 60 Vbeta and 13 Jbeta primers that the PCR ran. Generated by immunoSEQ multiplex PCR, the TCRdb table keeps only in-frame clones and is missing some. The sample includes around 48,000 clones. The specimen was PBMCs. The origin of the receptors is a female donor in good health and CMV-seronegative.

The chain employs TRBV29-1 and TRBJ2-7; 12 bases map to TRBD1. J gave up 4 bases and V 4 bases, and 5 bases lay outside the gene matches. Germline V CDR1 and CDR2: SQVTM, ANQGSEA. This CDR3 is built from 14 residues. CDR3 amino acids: CSVGGTGGGYEQYF. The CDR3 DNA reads TGCAGCGTTGGAGGGACAGGGGGCGGTTACGAGCAGTACTTC.

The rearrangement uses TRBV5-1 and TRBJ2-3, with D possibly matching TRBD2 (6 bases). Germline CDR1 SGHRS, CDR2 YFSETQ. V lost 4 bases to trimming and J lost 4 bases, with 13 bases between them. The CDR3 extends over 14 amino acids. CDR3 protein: CASSDGSPADTQYF. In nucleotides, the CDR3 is TGCGCCAGCAGCGACGGGAGCCCCGCAGATACGCAGTATTTT.

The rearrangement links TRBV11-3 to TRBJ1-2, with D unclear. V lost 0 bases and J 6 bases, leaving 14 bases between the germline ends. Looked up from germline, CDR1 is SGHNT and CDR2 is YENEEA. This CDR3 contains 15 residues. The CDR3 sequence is CASSLDQSGGHGYTF. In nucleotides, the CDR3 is TGTGCCAGCAGCTTAGACCAGTCGGGAGGGCATGGCTACACCTTC. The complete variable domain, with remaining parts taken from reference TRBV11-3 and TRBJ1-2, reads EAGVVQSPRYKIIEKKQPVAFWCNPISGHNTLYWYLQNLGQGPELLIRYENEEAVDDSQLPKDRFSAERLKGVDSTLKIQPAELGDSAVYLCASSLDQSGGHGYTFGSGTRLTVV.

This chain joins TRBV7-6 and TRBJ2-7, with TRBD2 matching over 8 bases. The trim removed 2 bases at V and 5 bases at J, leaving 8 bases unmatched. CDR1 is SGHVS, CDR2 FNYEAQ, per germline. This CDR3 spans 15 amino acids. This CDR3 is CASSLSGGPVHEQYF. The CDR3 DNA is TGTGCCAGCAGCTTAAGCGGGGGACCTGTCCACGAGCAGTACTTC.

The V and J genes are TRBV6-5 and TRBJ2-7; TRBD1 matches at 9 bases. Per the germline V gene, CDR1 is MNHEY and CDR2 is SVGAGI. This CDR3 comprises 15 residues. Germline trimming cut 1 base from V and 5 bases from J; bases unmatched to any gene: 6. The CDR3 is CASSYWGQGSDEQYF. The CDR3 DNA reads TGTGCCAGCAGTTACTGGGGACAGGGAAGTGACGAGCAGTACTTC.

CDR3 sequence reads: CASTGDWDGYTF. In DNA, the CDR3 is TGTGCCAGCACTGGCGACTGGGATGGCTACACCTTC. The gene calls are TRBV6-5 and TRBJ1-2; D gene ambiguous. The V gene's germline CDR1 is MNHEY and CDR2 SVGAGI. Trimming took off 7 bases at V and 6 bases at J, with 12 bases between the two ends. This CDR3 region has 12 residues.

CDR3 protein: CASTPGRPYGYTF. The CDR3 region has the DNA TGTGCCAGCACCCCCGGGAGGCCCTATGGCTACACCTTC. V usage is TRBV6-5 and J usage is TRBJ1-2; no clear D. This CDR3 has 13 residues. The V gene lost 7 bases and the J gene lost 4 bases, with 13 bases spanning the gap. The germline CDR1 and CDR2 sequences are MNHEY and SVGAGI.

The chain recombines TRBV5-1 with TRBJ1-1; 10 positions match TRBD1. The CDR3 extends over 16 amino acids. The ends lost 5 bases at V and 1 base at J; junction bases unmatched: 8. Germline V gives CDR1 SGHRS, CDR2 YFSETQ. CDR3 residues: CASRMSWTGGNTEAFF. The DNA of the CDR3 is TGCGCCAGCAGAATGTCCTGGACAGGGGGGAACACTGAAGCTTTCTTT.

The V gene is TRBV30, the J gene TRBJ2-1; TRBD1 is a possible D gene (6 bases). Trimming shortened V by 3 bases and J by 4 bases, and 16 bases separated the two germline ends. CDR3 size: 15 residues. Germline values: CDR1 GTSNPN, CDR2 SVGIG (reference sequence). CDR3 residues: CAWSRGIPSYNEQFF. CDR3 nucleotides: TGTGCCTGGAGCAGGGGTATCCCCTCTTACAATGAGCAGTTCTTC.

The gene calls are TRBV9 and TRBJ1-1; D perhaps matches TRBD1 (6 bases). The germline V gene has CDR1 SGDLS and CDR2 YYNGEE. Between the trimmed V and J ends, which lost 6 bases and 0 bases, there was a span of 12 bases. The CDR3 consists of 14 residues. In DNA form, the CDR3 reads TGTGCCAGCACCAAGGGGGGGGTGAACACTGAAGCTTTCTTT. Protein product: CASTKGGVNTEAFF.

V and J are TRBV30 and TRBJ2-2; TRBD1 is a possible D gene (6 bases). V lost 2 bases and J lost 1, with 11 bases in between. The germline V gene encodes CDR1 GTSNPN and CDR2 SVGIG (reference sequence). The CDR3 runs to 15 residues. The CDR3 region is CAWSSGTKNTGELFF. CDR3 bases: TGTGCCTGGAGTTCCGGGACAAAGAACACCGGGGAGCTGTTTTTT.

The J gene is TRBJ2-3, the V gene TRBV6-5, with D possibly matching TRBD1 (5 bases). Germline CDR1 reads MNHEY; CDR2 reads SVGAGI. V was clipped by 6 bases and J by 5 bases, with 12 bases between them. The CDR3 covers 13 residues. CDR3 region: CASRGWGGDTQYF. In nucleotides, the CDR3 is TGTGCCAGCAGGGGGTGGGGCGGAGATACGCAGTATTTT.

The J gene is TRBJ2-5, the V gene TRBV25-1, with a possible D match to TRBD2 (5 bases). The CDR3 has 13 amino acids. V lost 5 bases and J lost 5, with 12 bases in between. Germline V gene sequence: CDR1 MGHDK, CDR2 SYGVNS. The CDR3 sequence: CASSQAGMETQYF. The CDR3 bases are TGTGCCAGCAGTCAGGCGGGTATGGAGACCCAGTACTTC.

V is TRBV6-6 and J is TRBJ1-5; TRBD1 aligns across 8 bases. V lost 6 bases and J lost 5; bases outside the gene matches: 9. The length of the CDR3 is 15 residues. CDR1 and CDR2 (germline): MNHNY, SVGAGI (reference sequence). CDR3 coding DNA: TGTGCCAGCAGAAGACTGGACAGGGTACATCAGCCCCAGCATTTT. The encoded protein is CASRRLDRVHQPQHF.

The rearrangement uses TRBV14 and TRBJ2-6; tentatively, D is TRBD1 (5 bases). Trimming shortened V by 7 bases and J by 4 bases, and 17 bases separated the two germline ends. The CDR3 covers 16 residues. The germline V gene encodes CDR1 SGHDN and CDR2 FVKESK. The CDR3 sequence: CASKGFLASGANVLTF. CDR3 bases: TGTGCCAGCAAGGGGTTTCTGGCGTCCGGGGCCAACGTCCTGACTTTC.

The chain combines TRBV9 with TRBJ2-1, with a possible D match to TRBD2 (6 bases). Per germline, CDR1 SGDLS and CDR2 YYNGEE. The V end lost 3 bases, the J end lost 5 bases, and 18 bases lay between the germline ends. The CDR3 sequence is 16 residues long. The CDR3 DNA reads TGTGCCAGCAGCGCCTTTGGGCTAGCGTTGAACAATGAGCAGTTCTTC. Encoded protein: CASSAFGLALNNEQFF.

CDR3 protein: CASSLEPNNQPQHF. The CDR3 DNA is TGCGCCAGCAGCTTGGAGCCGAACAATCAGCCCCAGCATTTT. V and J are TRBV5-1 and TRBJ1-5; no reliable D call. CDR3 length: 14 residues. The germline V gene encodes CDR1 SGHRS and CDR2 YFSETQ. Deletions cut 0 bases from V and 3 bases from J, with 7 bases between.

The CDR3 nucleotides read TGTGCCAGCATCCCTGACGGGGGAGGGATCAACTATGGCTACACCTTC. Its protein product is CASIPDGGGINYGYTF. The chain combines TRBV5-4 with TRBJ1-2; D possibly corresponds to TRBD1 (5 bases). The CDR3 extends over 16 amino acids. Germline values: CDR1 SGHNT, CDR2 YYREEE (reference sequence). V dropped 6 bases and J dropped 2 bases, with 20 bases sitting between them.